One and the same sample provided the 26 T cell receptor beta chains below, sequenced in a study of sequential checkpoint blockade in melanoma. Sequencing used immunoSEQ multiplex PCR; TCRdb keeps in-frame clones, though not all of them. Counted here are about 19,000 clones, more than 25% occurring once; the ten biggest clones make up more than 5.5%. Documented treatment: randomized to nivolumab then ipilimumab (arm A) or the reverse (arm B). The specimen was tumor tissue (inferred from file names), collected from a patient given nivolumab and ipilimumab in sequence. These receptors originate from a human donor with melanoma.

On this clone itself: An end of the junction does not agree with germline; a read error may underlie this. The V call is TRBV10-2, the J call TRBJ2-1; no firm D call. CDR1 is WSHSY, CDR2 SAAADI, per germline. CDR3 size: 12 residues. The CDR3, as DNA: TGCGCCAGCAGGGGCTCCGACAATGAGCAGTTCTTC. Protein: CASRGSDNEQFF.

This clone was picked up a small number of times. This chain links TRBV19 with TRBJ1-1; D not certain. V gave up 3 bases and J gave up 1 base, with 9 bases separating them. Germline loops: CDR1 LNHDA, CDR2 SQIVND (reference sequence). The CDR3 consists of 14 residues. The CDR3 loop reads CASSIQRRNTEAFF. CDR3 in DNA: TGTGCCAGTAGTATTCAACGGAGGAACACTGAAGCTTTCTTT. The full variable domain, rest sourced from reference TRBV19 and TRBJ1-1, is DGGITQSPKYLFRKEGQNVTLSCEQNLNHDAMYWYRQDPGQGLRLIYYSQIVNDFQKGDIAEGYSVSREKKESFPLTVTSAQKNPTAFYLCASSIQRRNTEAFFGQGTRLTVV.

This clone has more than one count but fewer than ten. The genes are TRBV25-1 and TRBJ2-5, with D tentatively TRBD1 (5 bases). Germline CDR1 reads MGHDK; CDR2 reads SYGVNS. The CDR3 has 14 amino acids. V was clipped by 8 bases and J by 1 base, with 14 bases between them. CDR3 DNA: TGTGCCAGCGCGAAAAGGGGCCGCCAAGAGACCCAGTACTTC. It specifies CASAKRGRQETQYF.

The sample holds a few counts of this clone. The J gene is TRBJ2-1, the V gene TRBV11-3; no reliable D call. V gave up 5 bases and J gave up 4 bases, with 15 bases separating them. This CDR3 is built from 15 residues. Germline V gives CDR1 SGHNT, CDR2 YENEEA. The CDR3 sequence is CASSPLGVLYNEQFF. The CDR3 DNA follows: TGTGCCAGCAGCCCCCTTGGTGTCCTATACAATGAGCAGTTCTTC. The variable domain in full, with the rest retrieved from reference TRBV11-3 and TRBJ2-1, is EAGVVQSPRYKIIEKKQPVAFWCNPISGHNTLYWYLQNLGQGPELLIRYENEEAVDDSQLPKDRFSAERLKGVDSTLKIQPAELGDSAVYLCASSPLGVLYNEQFFGPGTRLTVL.

The chain employs TRBV11-1 and TRBJ2-1; 9 bases are a match to TRBD2. V trimming: 1 base; J trimming: 10 bases; junction bases outside the gene matches: 8. The CDR3 consists of 15 residues. Germline V CDR1 and CDR2: SGHAT, FQDESV (reference sequence). The CDR3 reads CASSLGSGRPAEQFF. In DNA form, the CDR3 reads TGTGCCAGCAGCTTAGGAAGCGGGAGGCCCGCGGAGCAGTTCTTC.

This clone has more than one count but fewer than ten. The rearrangement uses TRBV4-1 and TRBJ1-2; D is ambiguous. The CDR3 runs to 15 residues. Trimming took off 0 bases at V and 1 base at J, with 9 bases between the two ends. The germline CDR1 and CDR2 sequences are MGHRA and YSYEKL. CDR3 residues: CASSQDISDNYGYTF. The CDR3 DNA is TGCGCCAGCAGCCAAGACATCAGCGATAACTATGGCTACACCTTC.

V usage is TRBV5-1 and J usage is TRBJ2-7; D perhaps matches TRBD2 (6 bases). This CDR3 region has 14 residues. Germline-derived CDR1 and CDR2 are SGHRS and YFSETQ. V was shortened by 6 bases and J by 0 bases, with 13 bases between the two germline ends. The CDR3 sequence is CASTKAGYSYEQYF. The CDR3 DNA reads TGCGCCAGCACAAAAGCGGGCTACTCCTACGAGCAGTACTTC. The full variable domain, in which reference TRBV5-1 and TRBJ2-7 provide the parts outside the CDR3, is KAGVTQTPRYLIKTRGQQVTLSCSPISGHRSVSWYQQTPGQGLQFLFEYFSETQRNKGNFPGRFSGRQFSNSRSEMNVSTLELGDSALYLCASTKAGYSYEQYFGPGTRLTVT.

This clone was detected only a few times. This sequence joins TRBV6-8 and TRBJ1-2; no clear D. V was trimmed by 6 bases and J by 7 bases, leaving 18 bases between them. The CDR3 spans 14 residues. Germline CDR1 is MNHGY and CDR2 is SAAAGT. Here the CDR3 reads CASRFTDVSGGYTF. The CDR3 bases are TGTGCCAGCAGATTTACGGACGTATCGGGTGGCTACACCTTC.

This clone was seen ten or more times. The gene calls are TRBV7-5 and TRBJ2-3; the DNA was not used to check the table's D call, TRBD2. TRBV7-5 is marked as a pseudogene. This CDR3 comprises 18 residues. The CDR3 bases are TGTGCCAGCAGCTTAGATCGGAAGGGGACTGGAAGCACAGATACGCAGTATTTT. Translation gives CASSLDRKGTGSTDTQYF.

J is TRBJ2-7 and V is TRBV12-5; D possibly corresponds to TRBD1 (6 bases). Germline CDR1 LGHNT, CDR2 FRNRAP. This CDR3 comprises 11 residues. The CDR3 coding sequence is TGTGCCAGCAAGTACAGGGACGAGCAGTACTTC. Translating gives CASKYRDEQYF.

This chain uses TRBV7-5 with TRBJ2-7; the D call of TRBD1 is as the table states it, not checked on the DNA. TRBV7-5 is annotated as a pseudogene. This CDR3 spans 18 amino acids. CDR3 nucleotides: TGTGCCAGCAGCTCGGACGGGACAGGGGCGCGTTTCTCCTACGAGCAGTACTTC. It encodes CASSSDGTGARFSYEQYF.

This clone was counted between two and nine times. The chain links TRBV6-8 to TRBJ2-1, with 8 bases matching TRBD1. The CDR3 has 14 residues. V lost 4 bases, J lost 10 bases, and 9 bases stayed unmatched. Germline values: CDR1 MNHGY, CDR2 SAAAGT. Written as DNA, the CDR3 is TGTGCCAGCAGTTCTCCCCGGACAGGGAGAGAGCAGTTCTTC. Its protein product is CASSSPRTGREQFF.

V gene TRBV11-3 combines with J gene TRBJ2-1; TRBD2 agrees at 10 bases. J lost 4 bases, V lost 0 bases, and 6 bases had no gene match. Germline V CDR1 and CDR2: SGHNT, YENEEA. The CDR3 has 17 amino acids. CDR3 sequence: CASSLDSRLAGYNEQFF. CDR3 nucleotides: TGTGCCAGCAGCTTAGATTCAAGACTAGCGGGTTACAATGAGCAGTTCTTC.

By share of the sample, this clone is medium-sized. CDR3 sequence: CASSLGGTNEKLFF. The CDR3 DNA reads as TGCGCCAGCAGCTTAGGGGGGACTAATGAAAAACTGTTTTTT. The chain is built from TRBV5-1 and TRBJ1-4; D is perhaps TRBD1 (6 bases). Germline CDR1 SGHRS, CDR2 YFSETQ. Deletions cut 2 bases from V and 2 bases from J, with 7 bases between. This CDR3 is 14 amino acids long. The whole variable domain, filled in from reference TRBV5-1 and TRBJ1-4, reads KAGVTQTPRYLIKTRGQQVTLSCSPISGHRSVSWYQQTPGQGLQFLFEYFSETQRNKGNFPGRFSGRQFSNSRSEMNVSTLELGDSALYLCASSLGGTNEKLFFGSGTQLSVL.

A single count supports this clone. The J gene is TRBJ2-1, the V gene TRBV14, with 8 bases aligning to TRBD2. CDR1 is SGHDN and CDR2 is FVKESK in the germline V gene. The J segment lost 5 bases and the V segment lost 1 base, leaving 7 bases of the junction unmatched. The CDR3 contains 16 residues. CDR3 region: CASSQGLGLANNEQFF. The CDR3 nucleotides read TGTGCCAGCAGCCAAGGTCTCGGACTAGCAAACAATGAGCAGTTCTTC. Full variable domain (missing parts from reference TRBV14 and TRBJ2-1): EAGVTQFPSHSVIEKGQTVTLRCDPISGHDNLYWYRRVMGKEIKFLLHFVKESKQDESGMPNNRFLAERTGGTYSTLKVQPAELEDSGVYFCASSQGLGLANNEQFFGPGTRLTVL.

The rearrangement joins TRBV25-1 to TRBJ1-4; 10 bases are shared with TRBD1. Germline CDR1 reads MGHDK; CDR2 reads SYGVNS. Germline trimming cut 4 bases from V and 4 bases from J; bases unmatched to any gene: 3. The CDR3 has 15 residues. The DNA of the CDR3 is TGTGCCAGCAGTGCCGGGACAGGGGTTAATGAAAAACTGTTTTTT. It specifies CASSAGTGVNEKLFF.

The rearrangement links TRBV5-1 to TRBJ2-1; 11 nucleotides match TRBD2. The CDR3 has 16 amino acids. CDR1 is SGHRS and CDR2 is YFSETQ in the germline V gene. V lost 3 bases and J lost 9; bases outside the gene matches: 11. The CDR3 protein is CASSSAGTSGSAEQFF. As DNA, the CDR3 is TGCGCCAGCAGCTCTGCGGGGACTAGCGGTTCAGCTGAGCAGTTCTTC.

The chain uses TRBV28 and TRBJ2-7; D might be TRBD1 (5 bases). The CDR3 extends over 12 amino acids. Trimming cost V 6 bases and J 3 bases, with 9 bases left between them. From germline, CDR1 is MDHEN and CDR2 SYDVKM. The CDR3 sequence: CASRRGLYEQYF. CDR3 DNA sequence: TGTGCCAGCAGAAGGGGTCTCTACGAGCAGTACTTC. The whole variable domain, remainder taken from reference TRBV28 and TRBJ2-7, is DVKVTQSSRYLVKRTGEKVFLECVQDMDHENMFWYRQDPGLGLRLIYFSYDVKMKEKGDIPEGYSVSREKKERFSLILESASTNQTSMYLCASRRGLYEQYFGPGTRLTVT.

Details on this clone: Because it lacks the conserved phenylalanine or tryptophan at the end, this CDR3 is likely a read error. It is unclear where the CDR3 begins or ends on the DNA, so no DNA is shown, and the CDR3 is as TCRdb lists it. This sequence joins TRBV4-1 and TRBJ2-7; TRBD2 is the table's D call and was not checked against the DNA. The CDR3 has 12 amino acids, counting both end residues. The germline V gene has CDR1 MGHRA and CDR2 YSYEKL. The CDR3 protein is CASSQAILRSEN.

The chain is built from TRBV28 and TRBJ2-1; 8 bases fit TRBD1. Germline values: CDR1 MDHEN, CDR2 SYDVKM. Trimming at V came to 5 bases and at J to 15 bases, leaving 21 bases not matched to a gene. The CDR3 spans 16 residues. The CDR3 DNA reads TGTGCCAGCAGTAACAGGGGGACGCGGTCCTCTTTGGGCCGGTTCTTC. Its protein product is CASSNRGTRSSLGRFF.

The chain is built from TRBV30 and TRBJ1-5; no firm D call. The germline V gene encodes CDR1 GTSNPN and CDR2 SVGIG (reference sequence). The CDR3 extends over 16 amino acids. Trimming removed 2 bases from V and 2 bases from J, with 16 bases in between. The CDR3 DNA is TGTGCCTGGAGTAAAGGAGGGCCGGCGGGCAATCAGCCCCAGCATTTT. This translates into CAWSKGGPAGNQPQHF.

CDR3 sequence: CASSYSIRAVMNTEAFF. The DNA for the CDR3 is TGTGCCAGCAGTTACTCGATTCGCGCAGTTATGAACACTGAAGCTTTCTTT. The chain couples TRBV6-8 to TRBJ1-1; no reliable D call. The CDR3 is 17 amino acids. Deletions cut 0 bases from V and 0 bases from J, with 14 bases between. Germline-derived CDR1 and CDR2 are MNHGY and SAAAGT.

The sample holds a few counts of this clone. V is TRBV6-8 and J is TRBJ2-7; the D is unclear. Germline CDR1 is MNHGY and CDR2 is SAAAGT. The CDR3 is made up of 15 amino acids. Trimming took 6 bases from V and 0 from J, leaving 15 bases between them. For the CDR3, the DNA is TGTGCCAGCAGCCTCTCTAGACTTTCCTCCTACGAGCAGTACTTC. It specifies CASSLSRLSSYEQYF.

The genes are TRBV4-1 and TRBJ2-5; 10 bases agree with TRBD1. CDR1 is MGHRA, CDR2 YSYEKL, per germline. Trimming cost V 2 bases and J 2 bases; bases outside gene matches: 2. The CDR3 covers 15 residues. In DNA, the CDR3 is TGCGCCAGCAGCCAACCGGACAGGGGGCAAGAGACCCAGTACTTC. It codes for CASSQPDRGQETQYF.

V and J are TRBV10-2 and TRBJ2-7; possibly TRBD1 for D (5 bases). This CDR3 region has 13 residues. V lost 8 bases, J lost 2 bases, and 13 bases lay in between. From germline, CDR1 is WSHSY and CDR2 SAAADI. CDR3 in DNA: TGCGCCAGCCCACCCAGGGTCCCCTACGAGCAGTACTTC. Translating it yields CASPPRVPYEQYF.

This clone was detected ten times or more. V is TRBV11-3 and J is TRBJ1-2, with unresolved D. V lost 1 base, J lost 4 bases, and 13 bases lay in between. The CDR3 is 15 residues long. Germline V lookup: CDR1 SGHNT, CDR2 YENEEA. Here the CDR3 reads CASSLVLESTYGYTF. The CDR3 nucleotides are TGTGCCAGCAGCTTAGTTCTGGAGTCGACCTATGGCTACACCTTC.